This T cell receptor beta chain emerged from a study of cytomegalovirus exposure and HLA in healthy donors. About this clone itself: Its antigen remains unknown.

Study results and caveats: Most likely, a cluster of highly shared sequence variants arose as a sequencing artifact. TRBV6-2, TRBV6-3 and other indistinguishable V segments were excluded.

V shed 0 bases, J shed 6 bases, and the junction held 9 bases outside the gene matches. Germline CDR1 SGHNT, CDR2 YYREEE (reference sequence). The CDR3 totals 16 residues. In the PCR, 60 Vbeta and 13 Jbeta primers were used. Assay used: immunoSEQ multiplex PCR; TCRdb lists only in-frame clones, some missing. The profile covers under 90,000 clones, with approximately 90% appearing a single time and roughly 2.3% taken by the ten largest. Donors likely had unrecorded immune exposures despite being nominally healthy when sampled. Sequencing was performed on PBMCs. V and J are TRBV5-4 and TRBJ2-7; 10 bases line up with TRBD1. The TCR originated in a man between 18 and 29 years old in good health and CMV-seronegative. Here the CDR3 reads CASSLERDRGFGEQYF. CDR3 in DNA: TGTGCCAGCAGCTTGGAGAGGGACAGGGGATTCGGCGAGCAGTACTTC.